The clone carrying this T cell receptor beta chain was seen a single time. 60 Vbeta and 13 Jbeta primers were used in PCR. Profiling relied on immunoSEQ multiplex PCR, and the TCRdb table lists in-frame clones only, not all of them. The sample includes 140,000 or so clones, approximately 82% of them seen just once. This entry is derived from a study of cytomegalovirus exposure and HLA in healthy donors. The CDR3 loop spans 15 amino acids. V lost 5 bases to trimming and J lost 6 bases; unmatched junction nucleotides: 11. Germline V gene sequence: CDR1 SGHNT, CDR2 YYREEE (reference sequence). Sequenced material: PBMCs. V and J are TRBV5-4 and TRBJ2-1; 7 bases match TRBD1. The sequence was collected from a woman aged 60 to 75 in good health and CMV-seropositive. In DNA form, the CDR3 reads TGTGCCAGCAGTTTCGACAGGGAAAGTCGCAATGAGCAGTTCTTC. Amino acids: CASSFDRESRNEQFF.